This T cell receptor (beta chain) was observed in a study of blood T cell repertoires in COVID-19 (dated by TCRdb to between 2020 and 2021). Regarding the study in general: The collaborator samples originated in the United States, Italy and Spain and spanned the acute and convalescent phases of COVID-19. The repertoires were made available in a free public database intended to serve as a resource for research on the immune response to SARS-CoV-2. The material from the prospective study consisted of cDNA or gDNA derived from T cells, B-cell-depleted T cells, or PBMCs. A de-identified subject ID, COVID-19 status, age in years and sex were almost always included in the sample metadata. The samples were drawn from the first 160 participants of the ongoing ImmuneRACE study and from over 950 subjects provided by 6 global collaborators. The dataset comprised deeply sampled blood TCRbeta repertoires from subjects exposed to, actively infected with, or recovered from COVID-19. Where available, HLA class I and class II types were taken from metadata supplied by the sample provider and were not determined by assay-based typing. Study-wide conclusions, independent of this receptor: Clinical and demographic metadata were provided uncurated, with the amount varying by source and participant.

This clone has a single count. The antigen it recognizes is unknown. No much larger clone exists at a distance of one base, and base qualities are not known. TCRbeta CDR3 regions were amplified from genomic DNA using the immunoSEQ Assay, a bias-controlled multiplex PCR. Per the source publication's procedure: Within the assay, amplification of reference gene primers was used to estimate how many nucleated cells each sample contained. Sequence reads were collapsed and filtered to measure the absolute abundance of every unique TCRbeta CDR3 rearrangement. For each sample, productive Simpson clonality was calculated as the square root of Simpson's diversity index across productive rearrangements. TCRdb provides this immuneACCESS table in a form limited to in-frame rearrangements. Some clones are lacking; in checked studies, under half of them reflect an unresolved V gene, and why the rest are absent is not known. V and J calls plus clone size are reproduced from that table; the DNA served to infer D and trimming. This sample holds about 50,000 clones; 85% to 90% were observed only once. The ten most abundant clones make up 2.1% of the sample.

Including cysteine and phenylalanine, the CDR3 has 13 amino acids. The read is trimmed to its CDR3 DNA, 39 bases read in frame from base 1. V is cut by 6 bases and J by 6 bases, and the space between the germline ends is 14 bases. One collaborating source in Seattle enrolled patients during active infection and followed them longitudinally through the course of disease. Whole blood was collected in K2EDTA tubes by collaborating institutions according to the institutions' own protocols. Collaborator samples were shipped for TCRbeta analysis as frozen whole blood, isolated PBMCs, or DNA extracted from either sample type.

Sequencing was performed on peripheral blood. This sequence originates from a woman older than 75 with COVID-19, enrolled during active disease. The rearrangement joined TRBV12-3 or TRBV12-4 to TRBJ1-1; the D gene is perhaps TRBD1, on 5 matching bases. The DNA reads TGTGCCAGCAGGACCGGGGGAATGGCTGAAGCTTTCTTT. It specifies CASRTGGMAEAFF.